The rows below give T cell receptor beta chains drawn from one sample of a study of cytomegalovirus exposure and HLA in healthy donors. Generated by immunoSEQ multiplex PCR, the TCRdb table keeps only in-frame clones and is missing some. The sample lists roughly 96,000 clones; approximately 72% were seen once. The material sequenced was PBMCs. The receptor source for this set is a woman between 65 and 79 years old in good health and CMV-seropositive. CDR3s include the opening cysteine and the closing phenylalanine or tryptophan. A D gene is named only where the DNA matches it firmly. The listing skips clone size in some rows; elsewhere it reads once, few, many or a size class.

cdr3_aa cdr3_nt d_call j_call v_call clone_size
CASSPGQGQETQYF TGTGCCAGCAGCCCGGGACAGGGGCAAGAGACCCAGTACTTC TRBD1 TRBJ2-5 TRBV7-2 few
CASSKDRSYEQYF TGTGCCAGCAGCAAAGACAGATCCTACGAGCAGTACTTC NA TRBJ2-7 TRBV6-1 NA
CASSPHRELGGYTF TGTGCCAGCAGTCCCCACCGGGAGTTGGGCGGCTACACCTTC NA TRBJ1-2 TRBV6-4 NA
CASSFSQENTIYF TGTGCCAGCAGTTTCTCACAGGAAAACACCATATATTTT NA TRBJ1-3 TRBV6-5 NA
CASSSLGPSYEQYF TGTGCCAGCAGCTCCCTTGGCCCCTCCTACGAGCAGTACTTC NA TRBJ2-7 TRBV7-6 NA
CASSYSASGGTDTQYF TGTGCCAGCAGTTACTCTGCTAGCGGGGGAACAGATACGCAGTATTTT TRBD2 TRBJ2-3 TRBV6-5 NA
CASSPPSGTALSYEQYF TGTGCCAGCTCTCCACCCTCCGGGACAGCCTTGTCCTACGAGCAGTACTTC TRBD1 TRBJ2-7 TRBV18 few
CASSGGDTQYF TGTGCCAGCAGCGGGGGGGACACGCAGTATTTT TRBD2 TRBJ2-3 TRBV7-3 NA
CASRTSGRSSYEQYF TGTGCCAGTCGGACTAGCGGGAGGAGCTCCTACGAGCAGTACTTC TRBD2 TRBJ2-7 TRBV19 NA
CASSSYRDTEAFF TGTGCCAGCAGTTCATACAGGGACACCGAAGCTTTCTTT NA TRBJ1-1 TRBV27 few
CASSRGTGGAGTQYF TGCGCCAGCTCCCGCGGGACAGGGGGCGCAGGGACCCAGTACTTC TRBD1 TRBJ2-5 TRBV5-1 NA
CASSDQGTGETQYF TGTGCCAGCAGTGATCAGGGCACAGGAGAGACCCAGTACTTC NA TRBJ2-5 TRBV2 NA
CASSTGQGGSPLHF TGTGCCAGTAGTACGGGACAGGGGGGATCACCCCTCCACTTT TRBD1 TRBJ1-6 TRBV19 NA
CASSERGAYNEQFF TGTGCCAGCAGTGAGCGGGGGGCCTACAATGAGCAGTTCTTC TRBD2 TRBJ2-1 TRBV2 NA
CASNSNSNQPQHF TGTGCCAGCAACAGTAATAGCAATCAGCCCCAGCATTTT NA TRBJ1-5 TRBV28 NA
CASSPRGGGQETQYF TGCGCCAGCAGCCCGCGGGGGGGTGGGCAAGAGACCCAGTACTTC TRBD2 TRBJ2-5 TRBV5-1 NA
CSWGRGETQYF TGCAGCTGGGGTAGGGGGGAGACCCAGTACTTC NA TRBJ2-5 TRBV20-1 few
CASSSENRGRGYTF TGTGCCAGCAGCTCAGAGAACAGGGGGCGGGGCTACACCTTC TRBD1 TRBJ1-2 TRBV11-1 NA
CASSREQGNNQPQHF TGTGCCAGTAGTAGGGAGCAGGGGAACAATCAGCCCCAGCATTTT NA TRBJ1-5 TRBV19 NA
CASGSETGVGNEQFF TGTGCTAGTGGTTCAGAAACAGGGGTAGGCAATGAGCAGTTCTTC TRBD1 TRBJ2-1 TRBV12-5 NA
CASSLASLDISIEQYF TGTGCCAGCAGTTTAGCTTCCTTGGACATATCGATCGAGCAGTACTTC NA TRBJ2-7 TRBV28 few
CSATGEVYEQYF TGCAGCGCGACAGGGGAAGTCTACGAGCAGTACTTC TRBD1 TRBJ2-7 TRBV29-1 NA
CASSSAGEGTDTQYF TGTGCCAGCAGTTCAGCGGGGGAGGGCACAGATACGCAGTATTTT TRBD2 TRBJ2-3 TRBV28 once
CAWSVGGETQYF TGTGCCTGGAGTGTCGGGGGAGAGACCCAGTACTTC NA TRBJ2-5 TRBV30 few
CASSQDWGPGLAGTDTQYF TGTGCCAGCAGCCAAGATTGGGGGCCGGGACTAGCGGGCACAGATACGCAGTATTTT TRBD2 TRBJ2-3 TRBV14 NA
CASSGQGINTEAFF TGTGCCAGCAGTGGACAGGGGATAAACACTGAAGCTTTCTTT TRBD1 TRBJ1-1 TRBV2 few
CASSELQGARDTIYF TGTGCCAGCAGTGAATTGCAGGGGGCTAGGGACACCATATATTTT TRBD1 TRBJ1-3 TRBV25-1 NA
CASRRTGLQETQYF TGTGCCAGCAGACGTACAGGGCTCCAAGAGACCCAGTACTTC NA TRBJ2-5 TRBV27 once
CARSLGGEGGYTF TGTGCCAGAAGCTTAGGGGGGGAGGGTGGCTACACCTTC NA TRBJ1-2 TRBV7-5 NA
CASTLGGVGLFF TGTGCCAGCACCCTGGGGGGTGTGGGATTGTTTTTT NA TRBJ2-2 TRBV28 once
CASRHYRDSYEQYF TGTGCCAGCCGACACTACAGGGATTCCTACGAGCAGTACTTC NA TRBJ2-7 TRBV7-3 NA
CASSFKGDGEKLFF TGTGCCAGCAGCTTTAAAGGGGATGGAGAAAAACTGTTTTTT NA TRBJ1-4 TRBV5-4 NA
CASSTPGRGEFF TGTGCCAGTAGTACCCCCGGCCGGGGGGAGTTCTTC TRBD2 TRBJ2-1 TRBV19 NA
CASLLRDNGNQPQHF TGTGCCAGCCTTCTCCGGGACAATGGCAATCAGCCCCAGCATTTT NA TRBJ1-5 TRBV6-6 NA
CASSFGGSQYEQYF TGTGCCAGCAGCTTCGGCGGGAGCCAATACGAGCAGTACTTC TRBD2 TRBJ2-7 TRBV5-4 once
CASSWESGMDTEAFF TGCGCCAGCAGCTGGGAGTCCGGGATGGACACTGAAGCTTTCTTT NA TRBJ1-1 TRBV5-1 NA